This T cell receptor (beta chain) emerged from a study of T-cell reconstitution after alpha-beta-depleted transplantation in children. On this clonotype itself: Its target is not known.

Per the germline V gene, CDR1 is SEHNR and CDR2 is FQNEAQ (reference sequence). The ends lost 5 bases at V and 4 bases at J; junction bases unmatched: 7. This CDR3 contains 17 residues. TCRbeta library construction was performed incorporating unique molecular identifiers. TCRdb independently ran MiXCR on the PCR reads; one entry per CDR3 protein. The table lists about 420,000 distinct CDR3 sequences, 15% to 20% of them singletons. Study results and caveats: Some patients owed their high day-60 TCRbeta diversity to surviving recipient T cells and thymic progenitors. Several hundred expanded graft clones reportedly supplied alpha-beta T cells about two months after transplant. Newly generated T cells supplied most T-cell counts and diversity one year post-transplant.

The gene calls are TRBV7-9 and TRBJ2-1; 14 bases line up with TRBD2. Specimen: PBMCs, mostly from graft donor cells, collected 360 days after TCRalphabeta/CD19-depleted stem cell transplant. The clonotype was recovered from a boy younger than two who had a stem cell transplant for Wiskott-Aldrich syndrome, so the T cells may come from the graft donor. CDR3 sequence reads: CASSPRLAGGLYNEQFF. In DNA, the CDR3 is TGTGCCAGCAGCCCACGACTAGCGGGAGGGCTTTACAATGAGCAGTTCTTC.